This T cell receptor beta chain appears in the sequencing data of a study of cytomegalovirus exposure and HLA in healthy donors. About the research overall: Earlier findings included roughly 100 million unique TCR beta sequences obtained from about 170 million T cells. Findings of the study overall: Sequencing depth across donors, presence/absence analyses assumed, was roughly uniform.

PCR amplification relied on 60 Vbeta primers (plus 13 Jbeta primers). TCRdb's copy holds only in-frame clones and misses some; the assay was immunoSEQ multiplex PCR. The table shows around 62,000 clones, with more than 60% occurring only once. CDR1 and CDR2 from the germline V gene are LNHDA and SQIVND (reference sequence). This CDR3 has 16 residues. Trimming cost V 5 bases and J 0 bases, with 14 bases left between them. This clone has more than one count but fewer than ten. Its antigen is unidentified. Sequencing input: PBMCs. The chain recombines TRBV19 with TRBJ2-1; D gene ambiguous. This TCR derives from a male donor in good health and CMV-seropositive. In DNA, the CDR3 is TGTGCCAGTAGTGCCATATATTCCGGCTCCTACAATGAGCAGTTCTTC. Its protein product is CASSAIYSGSYNEQFF.